A selection of T cell receptor beta chains follows, all from one sample in a study of Ad26.COV2.S vaccination and SARS-CoV-2 variants. Data came from immunoSEQ multiplex PCR; TCRdb stores just in-frame clones and leaves some out. Seen here are 120,000 to 150,000 clones, roughly 90% observed once, and the top ten hold 5%. Sequenced material: peripheral blood, taken after recovery from COVID-19. The receptor set was obtained from a human donor who had recovered from COVID-19. The CDR3 runs from the conserved cysteine through the conserved F or W. The D gene is left open where the match is weak. Rows may omit the clone size; those that give it use once, few, many or a size class.

J: TRBJ1-2; size: .; V: TRBV30; D: .; CDR3: CAWSFPSGGYTF; DNA: TGTGCCTGGAGTTTTCCCTCGGGAGGCTACACCTTC
J: TRBJ1-1; size: .; V: TRBV5-4; D: .; CDR3: CASSFSRDRNTEAFF; DNA: TGTGCCAGCAGCTTTTCCAGAGACAGAAACACTGAAGCTTTCTTT
J: TRBJ1-2; size: .; V: TRBV28; D: TRBD1; CDR3: CAGAIGTGDHYGYTF; DNA: TGTGCCGGGGCTATCGGGACAGGGGACCACTATGGCTACACCTTC
J: TRBJ2-7; size: .; V: TRBV11-2; D: TRBD1; CDR3: CASSLIGGSEQYF; DNA: TGTGCCAGCAGCTTAATAGGGGGCTCCGAGCAGTACTTC
J: TRBJ2-5; size: .; V: TRBV9; D: .; CDR3: CASSDSTGSIQETQYF; DNA: TGTGCCAGCAGCGACTCGACAGGAAGCATTCAAGAGACCCAGTACTTC
J: TRBJ1-1; size: .; V: TRBV19; D: .; CDR3: CASIGRWNTEAFF; DNA: TGTGCCAGTATAGGCAGGTGGAACACTGAAGCTTTCTTT
J: TRBJ2-7; size: .; V: TRBV7-2; D: .; CDR3: CASSPGGSSYEQYF; DNA: TGTGCCAGCAGCCCCGGGGGTAGCTCCTACGAGCAGTACTTC
J: TRBJ2-5; size: .; V: TRBV28; D: .; CDR3: CASRARGGETQYF; DNA: TGTGCCAGCAGGGCCAGGGGCGGGGAGACCCAGTACTTC
J: TRBJ2-3; size: .; V: TRBV7-2; D: .; CDR3: CASSLASQSSTDTQYF; DNA: TGTGCCAGCAGCTTAGCCAGCCAATCTAGCACAGATACGCAGTATTTT
J: TRBJ1-2; size: .; V: TRBV11-3; D: .; CDR3: CASSLGVKNYGYTF; DNA: TGTGCCAGCAGCTTAGGGGTGAAAAACTATGGCTACACCTTC
J: TRBJ2-1; size: .; V: TRBV30; D: .; CDR3: CAWSVRLVSYNEQFF; DNA: TGTGCCTGGAGTGTACGACTAGTCTCCTACAATGAGCAGTTCTTC
J: TRBJ1-1; size: .; V: TRBV25-1; D: .; CDR3: CASSTGGAEAFF; DNA: TGTGCCAGCAGTACCGGCGGTGCTGAAGCTTTCTTT
J: TRBJ2-7; size: .; V: TRBV6-5; D: .; CDR3: CASRAGWLIEQYF; DNA: TGTGCCAGCAGGGCAGGGTGGCTAATCGAGCAGTACTTC
J: TRBJ2-3; size: .; V: TRBV5-3; D: .; CDR3: CARWSVGLSTDTQYF; DNA: TGTGCCAGATGGTCGGTTGGCCTTTCCACAGATACGCAGTATTTT
J: TRBJ1-5; size: .; V: TRBV19; D: .; CDR3: CASTSLRDNSNQPQHF; DNA: TGTGCCAGTACTTCCCTCCGGGACAATAGCAATCAGCCCCAGCATTTT
J: TRBJ2-3; size: .; V: TRBV7-9; D: .; CDR3: CASSFGASADTQYF; DNA: TGTGCCAGCAGCTTTGGGGCTAGTGCAGATACGCAGTATTTT
J: TRBJ1-5; size: .; V: TRBV27; D: .; CDR3: CASSLGFRRNQPQHF; DNA: TGTGCCAGCAGTTTAGGTTTTAGGCGGAATCAGCCCCAGCATTTT
J: TRBJ2-7; size: .; V: TRBV7-2; D: .; CDR3: CASSPGAGAIYEQYF; DNA: TGTGCCAGCAGCCCCGGGGCAGGGGCCATCTACGAGCAGTACTTC
J: TRBJ2-7; size: .; V: TRBV4-3; D: TRBD1; CDR3: CASSQVNGRTGLDF; DNA: TGCGCCAGCAGCCAAGTCAACGGTAGGACAGGGCTGGACTTC
J: TRBJ1-1; size: .; V: TRBV27; D: .; CDR3: CASGHRDGPGTEAFF; DNA: TGTGCCAGCGGTCACAGGGACGGGCCGGGAACTGAAGCTTTCTTT
J: TRBJ2-7; size: .; V: TRBV5-4; D: .; CDR3: CASSSPNQPTGEQYF; DNA: TGTGCCAGCAGTTCACCTAATCAACCCACGGGGGAGCAGTACTTC
J: TRBJ1-1; size: .; V: TRBV2; D: TRBD1; CDR3: CASSGRQGREAFF; DNA: TGTGCCAGCAGTGGGAGACAGGGTCGCGAAGCTTTCTTT
J: TRBJ1-2; size: .; V: TRBV27; D: TRBD1; CDR3: CASSLSEGAGGYTF; DNA: TGTGCCAGCAGTTTGAGCGAGGGGGCGGGGGGCTACACCTTC
J: TRBJ1-2; size: .; V: TRBV28; D: .; CDR3: CASSGRDYGYTF; DNA: TGTGCCAGCAGTGGCAGGGACTATGGCTACACCTTC
J: TRBJ2-1; size: .; V: TRBV7-8; D: TRBD2; CDR3: CASSPSGLAGMGEQFF; DNA: TGTGCCAGCAGCCCCTCGGGACTAGCGGGGATGGGTGAGCAGTTCTTC
J: TRBJ1-5; size: .; V: TRBV5-1; D: .; CDR3: CASSPGGGGWVQPQHF; DNA: TGCGCCAGCAGCCCGGGTGGGGGTGGATGGGTTCAGCCCCAGCATTTT
J: TRBJ1-5; size: .; V: TRBV27; D: .; CDR3: CASSFGRDHSNQPQHF; DNA: TGTGCCAGCAGTTTTGGCAGGGATCATAGCAATCAGCCCCAGCATTTT
J: TRBJ1-6; size: .; V: TRBV7-9; D: .; CDR3: CASSLGSSSPLHF; DNA: TGTGCCAGCAGCTTAGGTTCTTCTTCACCCCTCCACTTT
J: TRBJ2-4; size: .; V: TRBV7-2; D: TRBD2; CDR3: CASSLYPFSGGSKNIQYF; DNA: TGTGCCAGCAGCCTCTACCCTTTTAGCGGGGGATCAAAAAACATTCAGTACTTC
J: TRBJ1-6; size: .; V: TRBV19; D: .; CDR3: CASGEVKAHSPLHF; DNA: TGTGCCAGTGGGGAGGTGAAGGCCCATTCACCCCTCCACTTT
J: TRBJ2-7; size: .; V: TRBV5-1; D: TRBD1; CDR3: CASSLGGALTYEQYF; DNA: TGCGCCAGCAGCCTAGGGGGCGCCTTAACCTACGAGCAGTACTTC
J: TRBJ2-5; size: .; V: TRBV4-1; D: .; CDR3: CASSQGKGGVQETQYF; DNA: TGCGCCAGCAGCCAAGGCAAGGGGGGGGTTCAAGAGACCCAGTACTTC
J: TRBJ2-3; size: .; V: TRBV2; D: .; CDR3: CASSGAGGLYTDTQYF; DNA: TGTGCCAGCAGCGGAGCCGGGGGCCTCTACACAGATACGCAGTATTTT
J: TRBJ1-5; size: .; V: TRBV2; D: .; CDR3: CASRQDLNQPQHF; DNA: TGTGCCAGCAGACAGGATCTAAATCAGCCCCAGCATTTT
J: TRBJ1-6; size: .; V: TRBV9; D: .; CDR3: CASSAGMGAYSPLHF; DNA: TGTGCCAGCAGCGCTGGGATGGGGGCTTATTCACCCCTCCACTTT
J: TRBJ1-1; size: once; V: TRBV14; D: .; CDR3: CASSHPKKGYTEAFF; DNA: TGTGCCAGCAGCCACCCCAAGAAAGGGTATACTGAAGCTTTCTTT
J: TRBJ2-1; size: .; V: TRBV7-9; D: .; CDR3: CASRSGQGPYNEQFF; DNA: TGTGCCAGCAGGTCGGGGCAGGGACCCTACAATGAGCAGTTCTTC
J: TRBJ1-1; size: .; V: TRBV7-2; D: TRBD1; CDR3: CASSSGQGNTEAFF; DNA: TGTGCCAGCAGCTCGGGACAGGGGAACACTGAAGCTTTCTTT
J: TRBJ2-1; size: .; V: TRBV27; D: .; CDR3: CASSSPHRQAYNEQFF; DNA: TGTGCCAGCAGTTCGCCGCATCGACAGGCCTACAATGAGCAGTTCTTC
J: TRBJ2-3; size: .; V: TRBV7-7; D: .; CDR3: CASSLTTADTQYF; DNA: TGTGCTAGCAGCTTAACGACCGCTGATACGCAGTATTTT
J: TRBJ1-1; size: .; V: TRBV7-9; D: .; CDR3: CASSLNRDLGNTEAFF; DNA: TGTGCCAGCAGCTTGAACAGGGACCTCGGGAACACTGAAGCTTTCTTT
J: TRBJ1-5; size: .; V: TRBV27; D: TRBD1; CDR3: CASSLGQGSNQPQHF; DNA: TGTGCCAGCAGTTTGGGACAGGGGAGCAATCAGCCCCAGCATTTT
J: TRBJ1-4; size: .; V: TRBV28; D: .; CDR3: CASNLQGEKLFF; DNA: TGTGCCAGCAATCTCCAGGGTGAAAAACTGTTTTTT
J: TRBJ2-2; size: once; V: TRBV13; D: .; CDR3: CASSLRGTGELFF; DNA: TGTGCCAGCAGCTTAAGGGGAACCGGGGAGCTGTTTTTT
J: TRBJ2-1; size: .; V: TRBV7-2; D: TRBD2; CDR3: CASSFGGVQSSYNEQFF; DNA: TGTGCCAGCAGCTTTGGGGGGGTACAGAGCTCCTACAATGAGCAGTTCTTC
J: TRBJ2-5; size: .; V: TRBV5-6; D: .; CDR3: CASSRDRQETQYF; DNA: TGTGCCAGCAGCCGGGACCGCCAAGAGACCCAGTACTTC
J: TRBJ1-4; size: .; V: TRBV25-1; D: .; CDR3: CASSPGHGNEKLFF; DNA: TGTGCCAGCAGCCCGGGACACGGTAATGAAAAACTGTTTTTT
J: TRBJ1-2; size: few; V: TRBV27; D: .; CDR3: CASSSYAGTADGYTF; DNA: TGTGCCAGCAGTTCCTATGCCGGGACGGCAGACGGCTACACCTTC
J: TRBJ2-1; size: .; V: TRBV5-4; D: TRBD2; CDR3: CASSSIALAGGWEQFF; DNA: TGTGCCAGCAGCTCAATTGCCCTAGCGGGGGGGTGGGAGCAGTTCTTC
J: TRBJ2-2; size: .; V: TRBV5-4; D: .; CDR3: CASSMRGSNTGELFF; DNA: TGTGCCAGCAGCATGAGGGGTTCCAACACCGGGGAGCTGTTTTTT
J: TRBJ1-4; size: .; V: TRBV5-4; D: .; CDR3: CASSPNPGEGREEKLFF; DNA: TGTGCCAGCAGCCCTAATCCTGGGGAGGGAAGGGAAGAAAAACTGTTTTTT